Listed below are T cell receptor beta chains from one sample, sequenced in a study of blood T cell repertoires in COVID-19. Repertoires were generated with immunoSEQ multiplex PCR, while TCRdb's copy carries only in-frame clones and drops some. The table records 200,000 or so clones, 84% of them present only once. The sequenced sample consisted of PBMCs or T cells enriched from blood (not recorded which). These receptors were obtained from a man aged 35-49 years who had recovered from COVID-19. Both conserved end residues are part of each CDR3. For some rows the clone size is stated as once, few or many, or as a class when expanded; others skip it.

len	abundance	v_gene	j_gene	CDR3aa
14	NA	TRBV28	TRBJ1-2	CASSLSGLEYGYTF
14	NA	TRBV5-1	TRBJ2-7	CASRTGGSSYEQYF
17	few	TRBV7-2	TRBJ2-5	CASSLPGTSGFQETQYF
12	NA	TRBV10-3	TRBJ1-3	CVGGGPGNTIYF
15	NA	TRBV13	TRBJ2-7	CASSWGTGYPYEQYF
15	NA	TRBV3-1/TRBV3-2	TRBJ2-2	CASSYGQGNTGELFF
13	NA	TRBV28	TRBJ1-1	CASKQGAGTEAFF
12	NA	TRBV5-1	TRBJ1-2	CASSFAREGYTF
15	few	TRBV5-6	TRBJ1-5	CASTKITGGNQPQHF
15	NA	TRBV6-1	TRBJ2-7	CASREGRSWSYEQYF
19	once	TRBV19	TRBJ2-3	CASSIELAGGKASTDTQYF
15	NA	TRBV4-2	TRBJ1-6	CASSQAWDTNSPLHF
14	NA	TRBV5-1	TRBJ1-4	CASSPRGPVEKLFF
17	NA	TRBV15	TRBJ1-5	CATSTSPGGGGNQPQHF
16	NA	TRBV3-1/TRBV3-2	TRBJ2-3	CASSPLAGGPTDTQYF
16	NA	TRBV7-9	TRBJ2-7	CASSLGIMGSSYEQYF
16	NA	TRBV5-1	TRBJ1-6	CASSLGLRDGSSPLHF
13	NA	TRBV5-8	TRBJ2-7	CASSSQGGYEQYF
14	NA	TRBV5-8	TRBJ1-5	CASSLRAGSQPQHF
15	NA	TRBV28	TRBJ2-5	CASSLPGQGRETQYF
15	NA	TRBV4-1	TRBJ1-2	CASSPTDRASYGYTF
16	NA	TRBV7-9	TRBJ1-1	CASSHPTDRGRTEAFF
12	NA	TRBV7-9	TRBJ1-2	CASSLSTQGYTF
17	NA	TRBV6-2/TRBV6-3	TRBJ1-6	CASSYDVRSSYNSPLHF
15	NA	TRBV5-6	TRBJ2-3	CASSFPPGDPDTQYF
15	once	TRBV3-1/TRBV3-2	TRBJ2-1	CASSSSGGARNEQFF
14	NA	TRBV7-9	TRBJ1-4	CASSPGTGHEKLFF
14	NA	TRBV5-6	TRBJ2-5	CASSLIFRAETQYF
13	NA	TRBV15	TRBJ1-2	CATTGTAPYGYTF
15	NA	TRBV5-4	TRBJ2-1	CASSLNRRGGNEQFF
16	NA	TRBV7-7	TRBJ2-1	CASSPALAGGEFEQFF
15	NA	TRBV7-9	TRBJ1-3	CASSRTDRERNTIYF
16	NA	TRBV5-4	TRBJ1-2	CASSSEGGNPLYGYSF
18	NA	TRBV12-2	TRBJ1-5	CASRFTGTGGLSNQPQHF
15	NA	TRBV9	TRBJ2-1	CASSGGTGAYNEQFF
15	NA	TRBV18	TRBJ1-2	CASSPQDRVGYGYTF
14	NA	TRBV3-1/TRBV3-2	TRBJ1-1	CASSRGEFRTEAFF
16	NA	TRBV11-3	TRBJ2-5	CASSPGTGGYQETQYF
14	NA	TRBV7-9	TRBJ2-7	CASSSTGGGGEQYF
18	many	TRBV27	TRBJ1-6	CASSYRPRRTDNNSPLHF
15	once	TRBV7-9	TRBJ2-5	CASSLGQAKWETQYF
15	NA	TRBV5-1	TRBJ2-3	CASSSDPGSTDTQYF
14	NA	TRBV5-1	TRBJ1-3	CASYPGQRGNTIYF
13	few	TRBV28	TRBJ1-1	CASSSPGLLAAFF
15	NA	TRBV4-2	TRBJ1-1	CASRRGQGANTEAFF
15	NA	TRBV2	TRBJ2-2	CASSASRAGVGELFF
12	once	TRBV5-1	TRBJ1-4	CASSLVDEKLFF
14	NA	TRBV28	TRBJ2-1	CASTIGGSYNEQFF
13	NA	TRBV28	TRBJ1-1	CASTPPGGTEAFF
14	NA	TRBV27	TRBJ2-5	CASSRRQNQETQYF
13	NA	TRBV6-5	TRBJ1-5	CASRTGIGQPQHF
15	NA	TRBV13	TRBJ1-1	CASSLLGAVNTEAFF
11	NA	TRBV2	TRBJ2-3	CASSLTDTQYF
14	NA	TRBV19	TRBJ2-7	CASSIGGFTYEQYF
13	NA	TRBV11-2	TRBJ1-4	CASQDRGNEKLFF
15	NA	TRBV14	TRBJ2-2	CASSRLGPATRELFF
13	NA	TRBV12-3/TRBV12-4	TRBJ1-4	CASSPQAGEKLFF
17	NA	TRBV27	TRBJ1-1	CASSFRDQLRAPTEAFF